This T cell receptor (beta chain) was profiled in a study of long-term antiretroviral therapy in people with HIV. General observations from the study: HIV repertoire CDR3 lengths ranged less widely than those of controls. After ART, diversity increased yet remained lower than transplant donor controls. Collection of the blood, which took place between about 2003 and 2017, possibly occurred under older ART regimens.

This CDR3 has 13 amino acids. V was pared by 6 bases and J by 0 bases, with 7 bases between. CDR1 and CDR2 (germline): MNHEY, SMNVEV (reference sequence). They ran version v3.0 of the immunoSEQ assay at survey level. TCRdb keeps only in-frame clones here, not all; method: immunoSEQ multiplex PCR. There are some 19,000 clones in the sample; roughly 86% occur only once, and about 11% lies in the top ten. Worth noting for this clone: Its antigen is as yet unknown.

People in the study who had HIV all got their treatment in the United States. The receptor was derived from a man aged 35 to 55 with HIV. The sequences come from unsorted PBMCs, collected 0.5 years after starting antiretroviral therapy. The chain combines TRBV27 with TRBJ2-3; the D is unclear. The CDR3 bases are TGTGCCAGCAGGGCGTATAGCACAGATACGCAGTATTTT. This translates into CASRAYSTDTQYF.